The present T cell receptor beta chain was sequenced within a study of T cells after yellow fever vaccination. The overall study: Fractions low in cell number were prepared with SMART-Seq v4 Ultra Low Input.

Overall study findings and caveats: By day 5 rather than day 15, the secondary response had peaked, though it was weaker. There was a possibility that FACS-sorted repertoires contained abundant clonotypes contaminating from the bulk population.

Details on this clonotype: Its antigen is unknown.

A universal primer site and UMIs were added as TCR cDNA was made by 5'RACE template switching. TCRdb re-called the 5' RACE reads through MiXCR, storing one row per CDR3 protein. The data contain hundreds of thousands of distinct CDR3 sequences, approximately 8% of them singletons. This specimen was CD4+ T cells sorted from PBMCs, taken 5 days after the yellow fever booster vaccination. The receptor was isolated from a young man who received the YFV17D yellow fever vaccine.

The CDR3 DNA follows: TGTGCCAGCAGCTCAGCAACGAAGGGGGGCTGTGGGGAGCAGTACGTC. Translated, it gives CASSSATKGGCGEQYV. V and J are TRBV9 and TRBJ2-7, with D possibly being TRBD1 or TRBD2 (6 bases each). Germline V gives CDR1 SGDLS, CDR2 YYNGEE. The CDR3 consists of 16 residues. V was pared by 4 bases and J by 7 bases, with 24 bases between.